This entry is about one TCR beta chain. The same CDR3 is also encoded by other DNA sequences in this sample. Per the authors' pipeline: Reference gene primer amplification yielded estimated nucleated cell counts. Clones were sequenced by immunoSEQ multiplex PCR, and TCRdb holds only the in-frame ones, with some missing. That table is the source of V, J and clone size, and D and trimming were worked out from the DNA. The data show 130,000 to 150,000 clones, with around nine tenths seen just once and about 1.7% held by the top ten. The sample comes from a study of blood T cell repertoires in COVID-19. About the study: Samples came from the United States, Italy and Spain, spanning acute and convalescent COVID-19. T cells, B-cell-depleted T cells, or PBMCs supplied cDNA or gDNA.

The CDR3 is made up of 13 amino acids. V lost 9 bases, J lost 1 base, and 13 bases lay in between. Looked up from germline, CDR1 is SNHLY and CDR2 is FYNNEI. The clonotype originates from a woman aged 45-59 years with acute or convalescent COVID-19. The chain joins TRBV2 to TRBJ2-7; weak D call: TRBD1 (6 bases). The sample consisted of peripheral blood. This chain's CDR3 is CARRNRVSYEQYF. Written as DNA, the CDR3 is TGTGCCAGAAGAAACAGGGTTTCCTACGAGCAGTACTTC.